These 10 T cell receptor beta chains came from one sample sequenced in a study of regulatory dendritic cells for organ transplantation. Profiling relied on immunoSEQ multiplex PCR, and the TCRdb table lists in-frame clones only, not all of them. This sample yields around 21,000 clones, of which roughly 85% are seen a single time; 0.2% to 0.3% belongs to the top ten. These receptors have no known antigen. Allogeneic regulatory or mature dendritic cells were co-cultured for 5 days with CFSE-labeled sorted T cells at 1:10. The sample consisted of naive CD4+ T cells from blood cultured with dendritic cells. Stated subset: CD45RA+ naive T cells. Receptors originate from a human donor in good health.

The V and J genes are TRBV25-1 and TRBJ1-1; TRBD1 matches at 7 bases. After removal of 6 bases from V and 5 bases from J, the junction contained 9 bases not matched to a gene. The germline V gene encodes CDR1 MGHDK and CDR2 SYGVNS. The CDR3 extends over 14 amino acids. The chain's CDR3 is CASRGGTVGTEAFF. In nucleotides, the CDR3 is TGTGCCAGCAGGGGCGGGACAGTGGGAACTGAAGCTTTCTTT.

The CDR3 DNA sequence: TGTGCCACAGGACGGTACGAGCAGTACTTC. Amino acids: CATGRYEQYF. The chain carries TRBV6-5 and TRBJ2-7; D gene ambiguous. The germline gives CDR1 MNHEY, CDR2 SVGAGI. This CDR3 comprises 10 residues. Between the trimmed V and J ends, which lost 10 bases and 4 bases, there was a span of 8 bases.

V is TRBV28 and J is TRBJ2-7; TRBD2 aligns across 12 bases. The CDR3 length is 17 residues. The germline CDR1 and CDR2 sequences are MDHEN and SYDVKM. The V and J ends lost 1 base and 2 bases, in that order; junction bases with no gene match: 6. In DNA, the CDR3 is TGTGCCAGCAGTTTATCCACGACTAGCGGGAGACCCTACGAGCAGTACTTC. Its translation is CASSLSTTSGRPYEQYF.

This clone was seen only once. This chain connects TRBV5-4 to TRBJ1-4; 8 nucleotides align to TRBD1. Germline CDR1 reads SGHNT; CDR2 reads YYREEE (reference sequence). The CDR3 extends over 14 amino acids. After removal of 4 bases from V and 8 bases from J, the junction contained 7 bases not matched to a gene. CDR3 nucleotide sequence: TGTGCCAGCAGCATACAGGGGGAATGGGAAAAACTGTTTTTT. This encodes CASSIQGEWEKLFF.

This chain links TRBV7-2 with TRBJ1-1, with 7 nucleotides matching TRBD1. Trimming took 4 bases from V and 3 from J; bases not matched to a gene: 2. The CDR3 contains 13 residues. Germline CDR1 and CDR2: SGHTA and FQGNSA. The CDR3 spells CASSSQGDTEAFF. The CDR3 coding sequence is TGTGCCAGCAGCTCCCAGGGGGACACTGAAGCTTTCTTT.

The chain uses TRBV5-8 and TRBJ2-7; 8 bases line up with TRBD1. Per the germline V gene, CDR1 is SGHTS and CDR2 is YDEGEE. V was pared by 5 bases and J by 8 bases, with 12 bases of the junction left unmatched. The CDR3 has 14 residues. CDR3 in DNA: TGTGCCAGCAGGAGACAGGGGAACTCCCTCCAGCAGTACTTC. Its translation: CASRRQGNSLQQYF. The full variable domain, in which reference TRBV5-8 and TRBJ2-7 provide the parts outside the CDR3, is EAGVTQSPTHLIKTRGQQATLRCSPISGHTSVYWYQQALGLGLQFLLWYDEGEERNRGNFPPRFSGRQFPNYSSELNVNALELEDSALYLCASRRQGNSLQQYFGPGTRLTVT.

V gene TRBV6-5 combines with J gene TRBJ1-1; TRBD1 is a possible D gene (6 bases). Trimming pared 4 bases from V and 8 bases from J, leaving 11 bases between. CDR1 is MNHEY, CDR2 SVGAGI, per germline. CDR3 length equals 12 residues. CDR3 protein: CASSFVGQEAFF. In nucleotides, the CDR3 is TGTGCCAGCAGTTTTGTCGGACAGGAAGCTTTCTTT.

This clone has just one count. The CDR3 coding sequence is TGTGCCAGCTCATCCGGCCGGGACACTGAGACCCAGTACTTC. This sequence encodes CASSSGRDTETQYF. The V and J genes are TRBV18 and TRBJ2-5; possible D gene TRBD1, 6 bases. The CDR3 loop spans 14 amino acids. CDR1 is KGHSH and CDR2 is LQKENI in the germline V gene. Trimming removed 5 bases from V and 5 bases from J, with 15 bases in between.

The chain couples TRBV4-2 to TRBJ2-1; the match to TRBD2 covers 8 bases. Germline trimming cut 1 base from V and 6 bases from J; bases unmatched to any gene: 11. Germline CDR1 LGHNA, CDR2 YNFKEQ. The CDR3 covers 17 residues. The CDR3 loop reads CASSQVRPLADSNEQFF. The CDR3 coding sequence is TGTGCCAGCAGCCAAGTTCGTCCACTAGCGGACTCCAATGAGCAGTTCTTC.

The genes are TRBV18 and TRBJ2-1; 9 bases are a match to TRBD1. V lost 1 base to trimming and J lost 3 bases; unmatched junction nucleotides: 4. CDR1 is KGHSH and CDR2 is LQKENI in the germline V gene. The CDR3 contains 16 residues. CDR3 bases: TGTGCCAGCTCACCACTGGGACAGGGTAACTACAATGAGCAGTTCTTC. Amino acid sequence: CASSPLGQGNYNEQFF.